This T cell receptor (beta chain) originates from a study of chemoradiotherapy in HPV16-positive cancers (dated by TCRdb to between 2020 and 2023). General notes on the study: Using functional T-cell assays on cells from a couple of HPV16-positive patients, the researchers defined candidate HPV-specific T-cell clones and common TCR motifs. The study asked whether T-cell immunity against the HPV oncoproteins E6 and E7 changes during chemoradiotherapy and whether it affects survival. Next, the candidate HPV-specific TCRs and motifs were followed in TCR repertoires from around 87 patients with HPV-related cancers. The study at large found these results: Expansion of candidate HPV-specific clones and E7-related TCR motifs was observed in the tumor microenvironment during treatment, whereas no such expansion was observed for non-HPV-specific T cells. The functional definition of HPV-specific T cells came from only a couple of HPV16-positive patients, and the survival association was reported for HPV16-positive patients. Improved recurrence-free survival in HPV16-positive patients was associated with expansion of HPV-responsive T cells during chemoradiotherapy.

Repertoires were sampled repeatedly over the course of chemoradiotherapy, so clonal expansion could be followed in the tumor microenvironment. In the case of this clone: It lacks a known antigen. Per-nucleotide qualities are absent, and no much larger clonotype sits a single base away.

The V and J ends are trimmed by 8 bases and 6 bases, leaving 13 bases between them. There are 13 amino acids in the CDR3, from cysteine to phenylalanine inclusive. Just the 39-base CDR3 DNA is kept, in frame starting at base 1. Reading the germline V gene gives CDR1 MNHEY and CDR2 SVGAGI. Libraries came from the immunoSEQ multiplex PCR assay. Sourced from immuneACCESS, this table was stored by TCRdb with only in-frame sequences that have V and J called. A share of the clones is absent; for the studies checked, an unresolved V gene accounts for under half, and the remainder has no known explanation. The sample profile shows roughly 16,000 clones; roughly nine tenths of them were found once. In total, the top ten clones hold less than 15% of the sample.

The rearrangement combines TRBV6-5 with TRBJ2-2; the D gene is perhaps TRBD1 or TRBD2, each of them matching over 6 bases. The sequenced sample was blood, obtained from a patient who underwent chemoradiotherapy. The receptor's source is a human donor with HPV-associated anogenital cancer. The DNA sequence follows: TGTGCCAGCTCTGGAGGGGGGTCCGGGGAGCTGTTTTTT. This gives the protein CASSGGGSGELFF.